This TCR beta chain derives from a study of post-analysis software for immune sequencing data. Every TCR beta cDNA library bore unique molecular identifiers. Via MiXCR, TCRdb re-called the PCR reads, giving one row per CDR3 protein. The sample lists hundreds of thousands of distinct CDR3 sequences, 53% seen once, with roughly 4.4% in the top ten. Findings and limits, study-wide: Samples made in the same batch grouped tightly together by F measure. Significantly decreased normalized Chao1 diversity was recorded for multiple sclerosis patients relative to controls. Higher frequency in patients than in controls was seen for roughly five TRBV segments, with TRBV5-6, TRBV5-1 and TRBV20-1 among them.

The CDR3 extends over 16 amino acids. The V gene end was trimmed by 1 base and the J gene end by 5 bases; junction bases not matched to a gene: 9. Germline-derived CDR1 and CDR2 are LNHNV and YYDKDF (reference sequence). Comment on this clonotype: Its antigen is undetermined.

The source is a girl between 5 and 17 years old with multiple sclerosis. Source material: blood. The chain recombines TRBV15 with TRBJ2-3; 7 nucleotides agree with TRBD1. Here the CDR3 DNA reads TGTGCCACCAGCAGAGGTACAGGGGACCCCCGAGATACGCAGTATTTT. Its protein product is CATSRGTGDPRDTQYF.